A single sample is the source of the 31 T cell receptor beta chains below, sequenced in a study of T cells in Graves' hyperthyroidism and ophthalmopathy. From RNA transcripts, TCR beta CDR3 regions were amplified. TCR CDR3 underwent first-round RT-PCR with the HTBI primer set. Using its own MiXCR run on the multiplex PCR reads, TCRdb lists one record per CDR3 protein. The profile covers around 250,000 distinct CDR3 sequences, with more than 14% appearing a single time and about an eighth taken by the ten largest. What was sequenced was blood. The origin of the receptors is a woman aged 35 to 49 with Graves' hyperthyroidism that later progressed to Graves' ophthalmopathy.

This clonotype was seen repeatedly, ten times or more. This chain connects TRBV5-1 to TRBJ2-1; D is uncertain. CDR1 SGHRS and CDR2 YFSETQ come from the germline V gene. CDR3 size: 15 residues. The germline V and J ends were trimmed by 0 bases and 4 bases, with 11 bases remaining between them. The chain's CDR3 is CASSLGRTDYNEQFF. CDR3 in DNA: TGCGCCAGCAGCTTGGGCAGGACCGATTACAATGAGCAGTTCTTC.

This clonotype was detected ten times or more. The V call is TRBV10-1, the J call TRBJ2-1, with 15 bases aligning to TRBD2. After removal of 3 bases from V and 4 bases from J, the junction contained 1 base not matched to a gene. CDR1 is WNHNN, CDR2 SYGVQD, per germline (reference sequence). The CDR3 loop spans 16 amino acids. The CDR3 DNA follows: TGCGCCAGCAGTGATGGGACTAGCGGGAGGTACAATGAGCAGTTCTTC. Residues: CASSDGTSGRYNEQFF.

This clonotype has only a few counts. The CDR3 coding sequence is TGTGCCAGCACCCAGGAGGGCTCCGGGGAGCTGTTTTTT. Its translation: CASTQEGSGELFF. The gene calls are TRBV9 and TRBJ2-2; D perhaps matches TRBD2 (6 bases). Germline lookup yields CDR1 SGDLS and CDR2 YYNGEE. Deletions cut 6 bases from V and 6 bases from J, with 12 bases between. The CDR3 sequence is 13 residues long.

With respect to this clonotype: A junction end diverges from the germline sequence, so it may reflect a read error. V gene TRBV5-1 combines with J gene TRBJ2-2; 11 bases fit TRBD2. CDR1 is SGHRS and CDR2 is YFSETQ in the germline V gene. This CDR3 has 19 amino acids. The CDR3 DNA reads TGCGCCGGCAGCTCAACCTCCGGGACTAGCGGACGGCCCACCGGGGAGCTGTCTTTT. This encodes CAGSSTSGTSGRPTGELSF.

This clonotype was recorded many times. The rearrangement links TRBV20-1 to TRBJ1-5; possibly TRBD1 for D (6 bases). The germline CDR1 and CDR2 sequences are DFQATT and SNEGSKA (reference sequence). The ends were cut back, 0 bases at V and 3 bases at J, with 15 bases in the middle. The CDR3 runs 16 residues. CDR3 region: CSARDLEQGDNQPQHF. CDR3 nucleotide sequence: TGCAGTGCTAGAGATTTAGAACAGGGAGACAATCAGCCCCAGCATTTT.

This clonotype has ten or more counts. The rearrangement links TRBV2 to TRBJ1-2, with a weak D call TRBD1 (6 bases). The germline gives CDR1 SNHLY, CDR2 FYNNEI. V lost 6 bases and J lost 1, with 12 bases in between. The CDR3 is 14 residues long. CDR3 coding DNA: TGTGCCAGCAGCGAACAGGGAATTAACTATGGCTACACCTTC. Amino acids: CASSEQGINYGYTF.

As DNA, the CDR3 is TGTGCCAGCAGCCAAGATCCCGGGGGAGCAGATACGCAGTATTTT. It codes for CASSQDPGGADTQYF. The chain couples TRBV4-2 to TRBJ2-3; a possible D gene is TRBD2 (6 bases). The CDR3 totals 15 residues. Germline CDR1 and CDR2: LGHNA and YNFKEQ. The V gene lost 0 bases and the J gene lost 4 bases, with 11 bases spanning the gap.

V and J are TRBV6-2 or TRBV6-3 and TRBJ2-5; D unclear. The CDR3 is made up of 13 amino acids. Germline V CDR1 and CDR2: MNHEY, SVGEGT. V lost 5 bases, J lost 4 bases, and 11 bases lay in between. This CDR3 is CASSLRPAETQYF. CDR3 coding DNA: TGTGCCAGCAGTCTGCGCCCCGCAGAGACCCAGTACTTC.

The chain links TRBV5-5 to TRBJ2-1; D is unclear. V was trimmed by 2 bases and J by 5 bases, leaving 8 bases between them. Germline CDR1 is SGHKS and CDR2 is YYEKEE (reference sequence). The CDR3 runs to 13 residues. The CDR3 protein is CASSFTPDNEQFF. In nucleotides, the CDR3 is TGTGCCAGCAGCTTTACCCCGGACAATGAGCAGTTCTTC.

There are many counts of this clonotype. The J gene is TRBJ1-1, the V gene TRBV2, with D tentatively TRBD1 (6 bases). Germline V gene data show CDR1 as SNHLY and CDR2 as FYNNEI. V was pared by 9 bases and J by 0 bases, with 8 bases between. The CDR3 covers 12 residues. In DNA, the CDR3 is TGTGCCAGGGACAGTTTGAACACTGAAGCTTTCTTT. Amino acids: CARDSLNTEAFF.

The rearrangement uses TRBV13 and TRBJ2-7; a possible D gene is TRBD2 (7 bases). The length of the CDR3 is 16 residues. CDR1 PRHDT and CDR2 FYEKMQ come from the germline V gene (reference sequence). The V and J ends lost 5 bases and 2 bases respectively, with 19 bases between them. CDR3 in amino acids: CASSKRLGEGAYEQYF. The CDR3 DNA sequence: TGTGCCAGCAGCAAACGACTTGGGGAGGGGGCCTACGAGCAGTACTTC.

This clonotype was observed at least ten times. The chain links TRBV20-1 to TRBJ2-3; D assignment may be TRBD1 or TRBD2 (5 bases each). V lost 6 bases, J lost 5 bases, and 21 bases lay in between. CDR1 is DFQATT and CDR2 is SNEGSKA in the germline V gene (reference sequence). The CDR3 is 15 amino acids. CDR3 in DNA: TGCAGTGCCCCCACCCCGGGACGGCCGGAAGATACGCAGTATTTT. Translation: CSAPTPGRPEDTQYF.

This clonotype was recorded many times. This chain links TRBV29-1 with TRBJ1-1; D unresolved. Germline CDR1 is SQVTM and CDR2 is ANQGSEA. CDR3 length: 14 amino acids. V gave up 3 bases and J gave up 4 bases, with 15 bases separating them. For the CDR3, the DNA is TGCAGCGTTGATTTTTTTGACATCGGCACTGAAGCTTTCTTT. Amino acid sequence: CSVDFFDIGTEAFF.

Ten or more counts support this clonotype. The chain carries TRBV6-5 and TRBJ2-3; the match to TRBD2 covers 7 bases. The germline gives CDR1 MNHEY, CDR2 SVGAGI. CDR3 length: 18 amino acids. Trimming cost V 0 bases and J 7 bases; bases outside gene matches: 16. The DNA for the CDR3 is TGTGCCAGCAGTTACTCGAACCTGTTTGCGGGAGTGGTCAATACGCAGTATTTT. Its translation: CASSYSNLFAGVVNTQYF.

V and J are TRBV9 and TRBJ2-3, with D perhaps matching TRBD2 (6 bases). CDR1 and CDR2 (germline): SGDLS, YYNGEE. V lost 4 bases and J lost 3, with 15 bases in between. The CDR3 runs to 15 residues. The CDR3 nucleotides are TGTGCCAGCAGCTCTGCGGGAAGACGTACAGATACGCAGTATTTT. Its translation: CASSSAGRRTDTQYF.

This clonotype was observed at least ten times. The rearrangement joins TRBV28 to TRBJ2-7; TRBD2 agrees at 14 bases. J gave up 5 bases and V 0 bases, and 6 bases lay outside the gene matches. This CDR3 spans 17 amino acids. In germline, CDR1 is MDHEN, CDR2 SYDVKM. CDR3 sequence reads: CASSLWTSGRANDEQYF. For the CDR3, the DNA is TGTGCCAGCAGTTTATGGACTAGCGGGAGGGCCAATGACGAGCAGTACTTC.

On this clonotype: Germline and junction disagree at one end, which may indicate a read error. This chain uses TRBV28 with TRBJ2-5, with TRBD2 identical over 8 bases. The CDR3 has 16 residues. Germline lookup yields CDR1 MDHEN and CDR2 SYDVKM. As DNA, the CDR3 is TGTGCCGGCAGTTCGGGTGCAGCGGGGGAAAAAGAGACCCAGTACTTC. Translated: CAGSSGAAGEKETQYF.

Many counts were recorded for this clonotype. CDR3 in amino acids: CASFRGGENTIYF. For the CDR3, the DNA is TGTGCCAGCTTTCGAGGGGGCGAAAACACCATATATTTT. The chain is built from TRBV11-2 and TRBJ1-3, with 7 bases matching TRBD1. The junction had 7 bases not matched to a gene; V was cut back by 8 bases and J by 6 bases. Germline V gives CDR1 SGHAT, CDR2 FQNNGV. This CDR3 region has 13 residues.

V is TRBV28 and J is TRBJ1-1; 7 bases align to TRBD1. CDR1 is MDHEN, CDR2 SYDVKM, per germline. The CDR3 has 16 residues. Trimming at V came to 6 bases and at J to 0 bases, leaving 10 bases not matched to a gene. In DNA, the CDR3 is TGTGCCAGCAGCCCAATATCGACAGGGATGAACACTGAAGCTTTCTTT. Translation gives CASSPISTGMNTEAFF.

This clonotype was observed many times. V is TRBV7-6 and J is TRBJ1-4; weak D call: TRBD1 (5 bases). V lost 1 base to trimming and J lost 5 bases, with 14 bases between them. CDR3 size: 16 residues. Germline CDR1 SGHVS, CDR2 FNYEAQ. The CDR3 nucleotides are TGTGCCAGCAGCTTAGGAGCAGGGTGGGGGAATGAAAAACTGTTTTTT. The encoded protein is CASSLGAGWGNEKLFF.

This clonotype was counted at least ten times. V and J are TRBV28 and TRBJ1-4, with 7 bases lining up with TRBD1. Germline trimming cut 6 bases from V and 7 bases from J; bases unmatched to any gene: 14. The CDR3 is made up of 16 amino acids. Germline V CDR1 and CDR2: MDHEN, SYDVKM. CDR3 DNA sequence: TGTGCCAGCAGACTCGGGACCGGGACAGTCGGTGAAAAACTGTTTTTT. Translated: CASRLGTGTVGEKLFF. The whole variable domain, filled in from reference TRBV28 and TRBJ1-4, reads DVKVTQSSRYLVKRTGEKVFLECVQDMDHENMFWYRQDPGLGLRLIYFSYDVKMKEKGDIPEGYSVSREKKERFSLILESASTNQTSMYLCASRLGTGTVGEKLFFGSGTQLSVL.

Only a few counts were recorded for this clonotype. This chain links TRBV28 with TRBJ2-6; the D is unclear. The CDR3 has 17 residues. Germline V gene lookup returns CDR1 MDHEN and CDR2 SYDVKM. Between the trimmed V and J ends, which lost 1 base and 2 bases, there was a span of 12 bases. The CDR3 nucleotides are TGTGCCAGCAGTTTATCATACTCGGCCGCTGGGGCCAACGTCCTGACTTTC. It specifies CASSLSYSAAGANVLTF. Full variable domain (remainder filled in from reference TRBV28 and TRBJ2-6): DVKVTQSSRYLVKRTGEKVFLECVQDMDHENMFWYRQDPGLGLRLIYFSYDVKMKEKGDIPEGYSVSREKKERFSLILESASTNQTSMYLCASSLSYSAAGANVLTFGAGSRLTVL.

This clonotype was seen repeatedly, ten times or more. The chain employs TRBV30 and TRBJ2-5; no firm D call. Germline loops: CDR1 GTSNPN, CDR2 SVGIG (reference sequence). Trimming took 1 base from V and 1 from J, leaving 1 base between them. The CDR3 is made up of 11 amino acids. The CDR3 loop is CAWSAQETQYF. Written as DNA, the CDR3 is TGTGCCTGGAGTGCCCAAGAGACCCAGTACTTC.

This clonotype was picked up one time. This may be a read error, as it is one base from a much larger clone. It is likely a read error, because the conserved phenylalanine at the end of the CDR3 is missing. The V call is TRBV20-1, the J call TRBJ1-1; D not certain. This CDR3 has 13 residues. V dropped 6 bases and J dropped 0 bases, with 11 bases sitting between them. From germline, CDR1 is DFQATT and CDR2 SNEGSKA (reference sequence). CDR3 residues: CSANPILNTEAFL. The CDR3, as DNA: TGCAGTGCCAACCCCATCCTGAACACTGAAGCTTTCCTT.

This clonotype was seen at least ten times. This chain connects TRBV20-1 to TRBJ2-1; 11 bases agree with TRBD2. The CDR3 consists of 15 residues. In germline, CDR1 is DFQATT, CDR2 SNEGSKA (reference sequence). V gave up 4 bases and J gave up 5 bases; unmatched junction bases: 7. The CDR3 reads CSAKSGTSGNNEQFF. The CDR3 bases are TGCAGTGCTAAAAGCGGGACTAGCGGAAACAATGAGCAGTTCTTC.

In its sample, this clonotype was seen many times. The CDR3 sequence is CASSPAENTEAFF. Here the CDR3 DNA reads TGTGCCAGCTCACCGGCAGAGAACACTGAAGCTTTCTTT. The V call is TRBV18, the J call TRBJ1-1; D call uncertain. The CDR3 consists of 13 residues. Germline V gene data show CDR1 as KGHSH and CDR2 as LQKENI. V was trimmed by 3 bases and J by 1 base, leaving 6 bases between them. Together with reference TRBV18 and TRBJ1-1, the CDR3 gives the full variable domain: NAGVMQNPRHLVRRRGQEARLRCSPMKGHSHVYWYRQLPEEGLKFMVYLQKENIIDESGMPKERFSAEFPKEGPSILRIQQVVRGDSAAYFCASSPAENTEAFFGQGTRLTVV.

This clonotype was detected ten times or more. The rearrangement uses TRBV6-1 and TRBJ2-5; TRBD2 matches 9 bases. The junction had 10 bases not matched to a gene; V was cut back by 5 bases and J by 3 bases. The CDR3 runs 16 residues. Germline-derived CDR1 and CDR2 are MNHNS and SASEGT. The DNA of the CDR3 is TGTGCCAGCAGTTCAAACCTTTTAGCGGGAGAAGAGACCCAGTACTTC. Protein: CASSSNLLAGEETQYF.

This clonotype occurred many times. The rearrangement joins TRBV29-1 to TRBJ2-2; tentatively, D is TRBD1 (6 bases). Germline V gene lookup returns CDR1 SQVTM and CDR2 ANQGSEA. CDR3 length: 14 amino acids. V lost 5 bases and J lost 0, with 10 bases in between. The chain's CDR3 is CSVQQGSNTGELFF. CDR3 in DNA: TGCAGCGTTCAACAGGGATCGAACACCGGGGAGCTGTTTTTT.

About this clonotype: Since a much larger clone is just one base distant, this may be a read error. V and J are TRBV3-1 and TRBJ2-7, with 7 nucleotides matching TRBD1. Germline V gene data show CDR1 as LGHDT and CDR2 as YNNKEL (reference sequence). The CDR3 totals 15 residues. The CDR3 DNA sequence: TGTGCCAGCAGGCGCGAGGGACAGAACTACTACGATCAGTACTTC. Translation: CASRREGQNYYDQYF.

This clonotype was observed at least ten times. This chain uses TRBV11-2 with TRBJ2-7, with TRBD2 identical over 10 bases. V lost 1 base and J lost 3; bases outside the gene matches: 6. The CDR3 loop spans 16 amino acids. In germline, CDR1 is SGHAT, CDR2 FQNNGV. The CDR3 spells CASSLGLAGVFYEQYF. The CDR3 DNA is TGTGCCAGCAGCTTAGGGCTAGCGGGAGTATTCTACGAGCAGTACTTC. The full variable domain, in which reference TRBV11-2 and TRBJ2-7 provide the parts outside the CDR3, is EAGVAQSPRYKIIEKRQSVAFWCNPISGHATLYWYQQILGQGPKLLIQFQNNGVVDDSQLPKDRFSAERLKGVDSTLKIQPAKLEDSAVYLCASSLGLAGVFYEQYFGPGTRLTVT.

This clonotype has a handful of counts. The CDR3 sequence is CASSYLRRDRGPIAKNIQYF. The CDR3 DNA reads TGTGCCAGCAGTTACTTACGGCGGGACAGGGGGCCTATAGCCAAAAACATTCAGTACTTC. The chain has TRBV6-5 and TRBJ2-4; 12 bases agree with TRBD1. Germline trimming cut 1 base from V and 0 bases from J; bases unmatched to any gene: 10. In germline, CDR1 is MNHEY, CDR2 SVGAGI. The CDR3 contains 20 residues.